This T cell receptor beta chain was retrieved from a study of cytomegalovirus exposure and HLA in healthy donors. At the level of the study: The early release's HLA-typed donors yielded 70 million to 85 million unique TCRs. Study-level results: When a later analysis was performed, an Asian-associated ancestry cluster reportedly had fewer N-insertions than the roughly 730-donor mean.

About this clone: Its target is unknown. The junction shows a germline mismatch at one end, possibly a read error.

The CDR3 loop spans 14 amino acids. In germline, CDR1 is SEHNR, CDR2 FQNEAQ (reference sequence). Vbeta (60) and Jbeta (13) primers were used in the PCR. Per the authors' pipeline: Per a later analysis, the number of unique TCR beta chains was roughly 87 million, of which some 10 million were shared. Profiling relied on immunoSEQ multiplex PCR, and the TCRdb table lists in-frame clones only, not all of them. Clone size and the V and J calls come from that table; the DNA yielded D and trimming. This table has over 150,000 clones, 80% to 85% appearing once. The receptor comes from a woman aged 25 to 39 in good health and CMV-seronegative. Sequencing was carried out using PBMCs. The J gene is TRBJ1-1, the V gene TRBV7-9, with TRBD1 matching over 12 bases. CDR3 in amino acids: CSSSWDRGHAEAFF. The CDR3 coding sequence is TGTTCCAGCAGCTGGGACAGGGGGCACGCTGAAGCTTTCTTT.